Below, 25 T cell receptor beta chains from the same sample are listed, as sequenced in a study of shared clonotypes between healthy human individuals. The repertoire was sequenced with immunoSEQ multiplex PCR; TCRdb's copy has only in-frame clones and lacks some. The table records about 470,000 clones, 79% of them present only once. Sequenced material: PBMCs. The receptor source for this set is a woman aged 40 to 49 in good health. Some clones in this sample may be carry-over from other donors' samples.

The V call is TRBV4-2, the J call TRBJ1-2; TRBD1 might be the D (6 bases). V was clipped by 1 base and J by 8 bases, with 11 bases between them. The length of the CDR3 is 13 residues. CDR1 and CDR2 (germline): LGHNA, YNFKEQ. CDR3 DNA sequence: TGTGCCAGCAGCCAAGGTTCAGGGGACGGCTACACCTTC. As protein: CASSQGSGDGYTF.

The gene calls are TRBV29-1 and TRBJ1-1, with D possibly matching TRBD1 (5 bases). Trimming removed 5 bases from V and 1 base from J, with 17 bases in between. The germline CDR1 and CDR2 sequences are SQVTM and ANQGSEA. The CDR3 has 15 residues. DNA for the CDR3: TGCAGCGTTCGCTTGCGGTTGGGGGGGAACACTGAAGCTTTCTTT. It specifies CSVRLRLGGNTEAFF.

V and J are TRBV7-8 and TRBJ2-7; D may be TRBD2 (5 bases). V dropped 4 bases and J dropped 3 bases, with 16 bases sitting between them. The CDR3 length is 15 residues. Germline-derived CDR1 and CDR2 are SGHVS and FQNEAQ. CDR3 sequence: CASSSTGGWLYEQYF. The CDR3 nucleotides read TGTGCCAGCAGCTCCACGGGCGGGTGGCTCTACGAGCAGTACTTC.

V and J are TRBV28 and TRBJ1-3; the D is unclear. This CDR3 is built from 13 residues. Trimming took off 6 bases at V and 7 bases at J, with 13 bases between the two ends. CDR1 is MDHEN, CDR2 SYDVKM, per germline. The CDR3 spells CASRGTMGNTIYF. DNA for the CDR3: TGTGCCAGCAGGGGTACTATGGGGAACACCATATATTTT.

The gene calls are TRBV5-8 and TRBJ2-7, with 12 bases that match TRBD2. Germline lookup yields CDR1 SGHTS and CDR2 YDEGEE. This CDR3 has 18 amino acids. Trimming removed 0 bases from V and 3 bases from J; junction bases left unmatched: 10. CDR3 amino acids: CASSLALTSGSRGYEQYF. The CDR3, as DNA: TGTGCCAGCAGCTTGGCCCTGACTAGCGGGAGTAGGGGCTACGAGCAGTACTTC.

The V gene is TRBV5-5, the J gene TRBJ1-1; 7 bases line up with TRBD1. V lost 1 base, J lost 4 bases, and 7 bases stayed unmatched. Germline assignment: CDR1 SGHKS and CDR2 YYEKEE (reference sequence). The CDR3 has 15 amino acids. The CDR3 protein is CASSLRGSGGTEAFF. CDR3 bases: TGTGCCAGCAGCTTGAGAGGGTCAGGGGGCACTGAAGCTTTCTTT.

This chain uses TRBV19 with TRBJ2-5; D uncertain. The CDR3 is 13 residues long. The germline V and J ends were trimmed by 5 bases and 5 bases, with 12 bases remaining between them. CDR1 is LNHDA, CDR2 SQIVND, per germline (reference sequence). The CDR3 DNA reads TGTGCCAGTAGTCTTAGGCATTCGGAGACCCAGTACTTC. Its protein is CASSLRHSETQYF. Looking up the rest from reference TRBV19 and TRBJ2-5 gives the full variable domain: DGGITQSPKYLFRKEGQNVTLSCEQNLNHDAMYWYRQDPGQGLRLIYYSQIVNDFQKGDIAEGYSVSREKKESFPLTVTSAQKNPTAFYLCASSLRHSETQYFGPGTRLLVL.

CDR3 bases: TGCGCCAGCAACCGGCAGAACACTGAAGCTTTCTTT. It encodes CASNRQNTEAFF. The V gene is TRBV10-2, the J gene TRBJ1-1; D remains unclear. There are 12 residues in the CDR3. Per germline, CDR1 WSHSY and CDR2 SAAADI. V was trimmed by 7 bases and J by 1 base, leaving 7 bases between them.

The V gene is TRBV28, the J gene TRBJ2-3, with 11 bases matching TRBD2. CDR3 size: 19 residues. CDR1 is MDHEN, CDR2 SYDVKM, per germline. Trimming at V came to 6 bases and at J to 1 base, leaving 15 bases not matched to a gene. CDR3 residues: CASRTSGNWMMGGTDTQYF. The CDR3 DNA reads as TGTGCCAGCAGGACTAGCGGGAATTGGATGATGGGGGGCACAGATACGCAGTATTTT.

This chain links TRBV25-1 with TRBJ2-1, with 8 bases fitting TRBD2. The CDR3 totals 15 residues. Trimming cost V 0 bases and J 9 bases; bases outside gene matches: 7. The germline gives CDR1 MGHDK, CDR2 SYGVNS. CDR3 sequence reads: CASSEYGGEIAEQFF. CDR3 nucleotides: TGTGCCAGCAGTGAATACGGGGGGGAGATTGCTGAGCAGTTCTTC.

The chain recombines TRBV27 with TRBJ2-5; 13 bases are shared with TRBD2. J gave up 1 base and V 1 base, and 9 bases lay outside the gene matches. The CDR3 loop spans 19 amino acids. Per germline, CDR1 MNHEY and CDR2 SMNVEV (reference sequence). The CDR3 DNA is TGTGCCAGCAGTTTATTACTAGCGGGAGGGCCCCCCGTCCAAGAGACCCAGTACTTC. It is translated as CASSLLLAGGPPVQETQYF.

The chain couples TRBV5-1 to TRBJ2-3, with D possibly matching TRBD2 (6 bases). Germline V CDR1 and CDR2: SGHRS, YFSETQ. The CDR3 runs 15 residues. Trimming shortened V by 1 base and J by 2 bases, and 11 bases separated the two germline ends. CDR3: CASSLSSVATDTQYF. The CDR3 DNA reads as TGCGCCAGCAGCTTGTCTAGCGTGGCCACAGATACGCAGTATTTT.

The rearrangement uses TRBV10-3 and TRBJ2-7; 7 bases agree with TRBD2. After removal of 5 bases from V and 2 bases from J, the junction contained 9 bases not matched to a gene. Germline CDR1 reads ENHRY; CDR2 reads SYGVKD. The CDR3 loop spans 15 amino acids. CDR3 protein: CAISKGREPTYEQYF. In nucleotides, the CDR3 is TGTGCCATCAGTAAAGGGCGGGAGCCAACCTACGAGCAGTACTTC.

The chain uses TRBV5-1 and TRBJ2-2; D perhaps matches TRBD1 (5 bases). Germline CDR1 is SGHRS and CDR2 is YFSETQ. V lost 2 bases and J lost 1, with 12 bases in between. This CDR3 is built from 16 residues. The CDR3, as DNA: TGCGCCAGCAGCTTCCGGACATCCCGGAACACCGGGGAGCTGTTTTTT. Translation gives CASSFRTSRNTGELFF.

The chain employs TRBV11-3 and TRBJ2-1; D is undetermined. The V and J ends lost 0 bases and 10 bases respectively, with 10 bases between them. Germline V gene lookup returns CDR1 SGHNT and CDR2 YENEEA. The CDR3 length is 13 residues. CDR3 in DNA: TGTGCCAGCAGCTTAGACACTAATCGGGAGCAGTTCTTC. Translated, it gives CASSLDTNREQFF.

This chain uses TRBV7-9 with TRBJ1-1, with TRBD1 identical over 8 bases. Trimming cost V 2 bases and J 11 bases; bases outside gene matches: 7. In germline, CDR1 is SEHNR, CDR2 FQNEAQ (reference sequence). The CDR3 contains 13 residues. CDR3 sequence: CASSLKDRAGAFF. The CDR3 DNA sequence: TGTGCCAGCAGCTTAAAGGACAGGGCCGGGGCTTTCTTT.

The chain employs TRBV7-9 and TRBJ2-3; the match to TRBD2 covers 12 bases. The J segment lost 2 bases and the V segment lost 4 bases, leaving 4 bases of the junction unmatched. Germline assignment: CDR1 SEHNR and CDR2 FQNEAQ (reference sequence). The CDR3 consists of 16 residues. The CDR3 loop is CASSSGLAGYTDTQYF. The CDR3 DNA is TGTGCCAGCAGCTCTGGACTAGCGGGGTACACAGATACGCAGTATTTT.

The V and J genes are TRBV5-4 and TRBJ2-3; D remains ambiguous. Trimming took 0 bases from V and 8 from J, leaving 4 bases between them. Germline V CDR1 and CDR2: SGHNT, YYREEE (reference sequence). This CDR3 has 11 residues. The CDR3 sequence: CASSLEGTQYF. The CDR3 region has the DNA TGTGCCAGCAGCTTGGAGGGTACGCAGTATTTT.

This chain connects TRBV9 to TRBJ2-6; 7 bases agree with TRBD2. After removal of 4 bases from V and 0 bases from J, the junction contained 10 bases not matched to a gene. This CDR3 has 18 residues. Germline V CDR1 and CDR2: SGDLS, YYNGEE. The CDR3 sequence is CASSLTPGGGSGANVLTF. As DNA, the CDR3 is TGTGCCAGCAGCCTTACTCCTGGCGGGGGCTCTGGGGCCAACGTCCTGACTTTC.

This chain joins TRBV7-9 and TRBJ1-4; D is unclear. Trimming stripped 8 bases from V and 10 bases from J, with 8 bases between. This CDR3 spans 10 amino acids. From germline, CDR1 is SEHNR and CDR2 FQNEAQ (reference sequence). CDR3 region: CASADRKLFF. DNA of the CDR3: TGTGCCAGCGCCGATCGAAAACTGTTTTTT.

The chain carries TRBV28 and TRBJ2-5, with TRBD1 matching over 8 bases. TRBJ2-7 explains the end of the DNA better; the J call may be wrong. The CDR3 extends over 14 amino acids. CDR1 and CDR2 (germline): MDHEN, SYDVKM. The CDR3 nucleotides are TGTGCCAGCAGTTTGACAGGGGAATCCTACGAGCAGTACTTC. This sequence encodes CASSLTGESYEQYF.

As concerns this clone: The sample contains more than one DNA sequence encoding this CDR3. This chain connects TRBV25-1 to TRBJ2-7; D not resolved. V shed 1 base and J shed 1 base, with 8 bases lying between them. The CDR3 contains 14 residues. Per the germline V gene, CDR1 is MGHDK and CDR2 is SYGVNS. DNA for the CDR3: TGTGCCAGCAGTGAATCCCTTGGATCCTACGAGCAGTACTTC. Translated: CASSESLGSYEQYF.

This clone came up once. In DNA, the CDR3 is TGTGCCAGCAGCCCTCGGACAGGGACCCTGAACACTGAAGCTTTCTTT. It translates to CASSPRTGTLNTEAFF. V and J are TRBV9 and TRBJ1-1, with TRBD1 identical over 8 bases. Germline assignment: CDR1 SGDLS and CDR2 YYNGEE. The CDR3 has 16 residues. The ends lost 4 bases at V and 0 bases at J; junction bases unmatched: 8.

The V gene is TRBV5-1, the J gene TRBJ1-1; possible D gene TRBD1, 6 bases. This CDR3 comprises 15 residues. Germline V gene data show CDR1 as SGHRS and CDR2 as YFSETQ. The V end lost 2 bases, the J end lost 2 bases, and 13 bases lay between the germline ends. CDR3 coding DNA: TGCGCCAGCAGCTTATCCGGGACAAGAAACACTGAAGCTTTCTTT. It encodes CASSLSGTRNTEAFF.

This clone was detected only once. This chain links TRBV5-1 with TRBJ2-1, with D perhaps matching TRBD1 (8 bases). Deletions cut 4 bases from V and 4 bases from J, with 15 bases between. Per the germline V gene, CDR1 is SGHRS and CDR2 is YFSETQ. This CDR3 comprises 15 residues. The CDR3 nucleotides are TGCGCCAGCAGCCCCGCACAGGGGGGGTACAATGAGCAGTTCTTC. Encoded protein: CASSPAQGGYNEQFF.